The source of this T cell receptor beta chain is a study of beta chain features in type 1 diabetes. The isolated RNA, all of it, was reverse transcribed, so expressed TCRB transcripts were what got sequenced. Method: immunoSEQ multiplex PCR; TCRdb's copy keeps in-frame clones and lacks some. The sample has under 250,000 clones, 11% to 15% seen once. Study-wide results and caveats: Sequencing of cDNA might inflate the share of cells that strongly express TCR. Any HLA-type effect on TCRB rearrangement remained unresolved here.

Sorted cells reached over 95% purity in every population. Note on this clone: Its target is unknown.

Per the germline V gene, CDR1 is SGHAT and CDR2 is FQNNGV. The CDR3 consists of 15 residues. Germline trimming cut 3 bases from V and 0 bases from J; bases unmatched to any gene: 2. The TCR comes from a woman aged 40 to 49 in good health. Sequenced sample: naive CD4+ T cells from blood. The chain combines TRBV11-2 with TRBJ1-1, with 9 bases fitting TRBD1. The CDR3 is CASSFGTGLNTEAFF. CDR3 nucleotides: TGTGCCAGCAGCTTCGGGACAGGGTTGAACACTGAAGCTTTCTTT.